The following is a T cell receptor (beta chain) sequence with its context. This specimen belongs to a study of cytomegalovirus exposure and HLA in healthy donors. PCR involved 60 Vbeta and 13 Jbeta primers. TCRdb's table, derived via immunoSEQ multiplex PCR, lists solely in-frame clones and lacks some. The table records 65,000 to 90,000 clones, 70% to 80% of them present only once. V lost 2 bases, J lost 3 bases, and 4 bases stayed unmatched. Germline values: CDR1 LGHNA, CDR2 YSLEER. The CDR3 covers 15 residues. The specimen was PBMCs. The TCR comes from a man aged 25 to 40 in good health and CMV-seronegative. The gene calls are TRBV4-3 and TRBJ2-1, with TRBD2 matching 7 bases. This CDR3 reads CASSQSLADYNEQFF. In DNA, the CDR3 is TGCGCCAGCAGCCAAAGTCTAGCGGACTACAATGAGCAGTTCTTC.